This T cell receptor (beta chain) came from a study of T cell changes during pregnancy in multiple sclerosis. Germline values: CDR1 WNHNN, CDR2 SYGVQD (reference sequence). V lost 4 bases to trimming and J lost 7 bases; unmatched junction nucleotides: 11. This CDR3 contains 17 residues. The assay was immunoSEQ multiplex PCR, and TCRdb's table has in-frame clones only and misses some. This table has about 50,000 clones, 94% appearing once. The sequenced sample was CD8+ T cells from peripheral blood mononuclear cells, obtained in the first trimester of pregnancy. V usage is TRBV10-1 and J usage is TRBJ2-1, with TRBD1 matching 12 bases. This TCR derives from a female donor with multiple sclerosis, enrolled in a pregnancy study. The CDR3 protein is CASSVTRGQGAQNEQFF. The CDR3 DNA is TGCGCCAGCAGTGTCACCCGGGGACAGGGGGCGCAGAATGAGCAGTTCTTC.